The source of this TCR beta chain is a study of beta chain features in type 1 diabetes. General observations from the study: The study found moderately but significantly shorter TCRB CDR3s in all four CD4+ subsets of Type 1 diabetes patients.

This clone turned up a few times. Antigen unknown. cDNA synthesis used the whole RNA isolate, giving expressed TCRB sequences. Sequenced by immunoSEQ multiplex PCR; TCRdb stores in-frame clones only, minus some. Of about 160,000 clones listed, around 8% are singletons. The origin of this receptor is a woman younger than 30 with type 1 diabetes. The sample comprised central memory CD4+ T cells from blood.

The CDR3 sequence: CASSGQSGPGHEQFF. CDR3 DNA sequence: TGTGCCAGCAGCGGTCAAAGCGGGCCGGGCCATGAGCAGTTCTTC. The chain is built from TRBV9 and TRBJ2-1, with a possible D match to TRBD2 (6 bases). Germline CDR1 is SGDLS and CDR2 is YYNGEE. The CDR3 extends over 15 amino acids. Trimming removed 3 bases at V and 8 bases at J, with 18 bases between.